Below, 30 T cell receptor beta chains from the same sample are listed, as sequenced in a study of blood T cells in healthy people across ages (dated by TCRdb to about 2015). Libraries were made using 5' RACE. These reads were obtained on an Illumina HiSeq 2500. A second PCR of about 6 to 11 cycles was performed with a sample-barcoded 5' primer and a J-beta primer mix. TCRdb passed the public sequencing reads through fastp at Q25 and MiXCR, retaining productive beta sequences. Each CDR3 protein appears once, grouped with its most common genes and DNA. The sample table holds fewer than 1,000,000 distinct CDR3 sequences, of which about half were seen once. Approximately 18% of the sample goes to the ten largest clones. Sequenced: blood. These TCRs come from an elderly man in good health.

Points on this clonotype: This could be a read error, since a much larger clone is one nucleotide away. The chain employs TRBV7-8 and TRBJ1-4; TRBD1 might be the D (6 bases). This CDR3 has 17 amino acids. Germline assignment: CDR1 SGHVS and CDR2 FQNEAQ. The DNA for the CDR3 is TGTGCCTGCAGCGCGCAGGTGGGGGCCGCAACTAATGAAAAACTGTTTTTT. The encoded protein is CACSAQVGAATNEKLFF.

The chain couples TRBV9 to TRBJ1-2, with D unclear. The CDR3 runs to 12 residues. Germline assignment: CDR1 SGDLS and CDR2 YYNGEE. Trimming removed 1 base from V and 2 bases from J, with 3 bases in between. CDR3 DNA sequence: TGTGCCAGCAGCGTACACAACTATGGCTACACCTTC. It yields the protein CASSVHNYGYTF.

The DNA of the CDR3 is TGCAGTGCCGATACTCTAGCGGGGGGCATCAATGAGCAGTTCTTC. Translated: CSADTLAGGINEQFF. This chain links TRBV20-1 with TRBJ2-1; TRBD2 matches at 11 bases. The CDR3 extends over 15 amino acids. V lost 6 bases and J lost 6; bases outside the gene matches: 10. Germline CDR1 and CDR2: DFQATT and SNEGSKA (reference sequence).

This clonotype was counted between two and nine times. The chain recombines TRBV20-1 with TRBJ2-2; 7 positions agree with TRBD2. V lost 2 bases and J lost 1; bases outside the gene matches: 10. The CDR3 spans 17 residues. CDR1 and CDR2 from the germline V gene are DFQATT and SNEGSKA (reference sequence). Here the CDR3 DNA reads TGCAGTGCTAGACCCCCCTCTCCTAGCGGGAACACCGGGGAGCTGTTTTTT. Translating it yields CSARPPSPSGNTGELFF.

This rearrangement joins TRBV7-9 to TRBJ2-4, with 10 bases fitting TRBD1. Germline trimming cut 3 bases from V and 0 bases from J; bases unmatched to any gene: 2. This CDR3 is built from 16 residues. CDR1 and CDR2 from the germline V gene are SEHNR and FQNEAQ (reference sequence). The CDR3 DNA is TGTGCCAGCAGCTTCGGGACAGGGGAAGCCAAAAACATTCAGTACTTC. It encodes CASSFGTGEAKNIQYF.

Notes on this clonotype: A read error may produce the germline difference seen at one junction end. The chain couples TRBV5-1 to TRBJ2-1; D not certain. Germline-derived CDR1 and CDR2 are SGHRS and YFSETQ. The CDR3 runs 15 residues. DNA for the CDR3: TGCGCCAGCAGCTTGGACCCCGACTCCTACAATAAGCAGTTCTTC. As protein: CASSLDPDSYNKQFF.

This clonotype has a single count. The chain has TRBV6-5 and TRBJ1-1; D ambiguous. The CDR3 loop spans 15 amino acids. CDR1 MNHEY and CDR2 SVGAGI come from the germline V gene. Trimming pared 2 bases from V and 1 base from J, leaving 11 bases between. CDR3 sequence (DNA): TGTGCCAGCAGTTACGCTATCGACGGGAACACTGAAGCTTTCTTT. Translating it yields CASSYAIDGNTEAFF.

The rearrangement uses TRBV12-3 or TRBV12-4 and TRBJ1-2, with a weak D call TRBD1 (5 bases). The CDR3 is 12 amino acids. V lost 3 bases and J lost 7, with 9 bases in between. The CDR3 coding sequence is TGTGCCAGCAGTTTGACAGAAAGTGGCTACACCTTC. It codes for CASSLTESGYTF.

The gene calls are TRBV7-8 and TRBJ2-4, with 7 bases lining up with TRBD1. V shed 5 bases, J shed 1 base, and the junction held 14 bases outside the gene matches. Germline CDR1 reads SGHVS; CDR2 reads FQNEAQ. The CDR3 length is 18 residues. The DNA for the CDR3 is TGTGCCAGCAGCAACAACCCGACAGGGTCAGGGGCCAAAAACATTCAGTACTTC. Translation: CASSNNPTGSGAKNIQYF.

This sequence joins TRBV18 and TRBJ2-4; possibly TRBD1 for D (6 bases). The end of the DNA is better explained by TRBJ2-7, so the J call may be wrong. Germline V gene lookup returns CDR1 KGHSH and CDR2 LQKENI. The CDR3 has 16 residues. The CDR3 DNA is TGTGCCAGCTCACCCCGGTGGGCAGGGGCGACGTACGAGCAGTACTTC. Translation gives CASSPRWAGATYEQYF.

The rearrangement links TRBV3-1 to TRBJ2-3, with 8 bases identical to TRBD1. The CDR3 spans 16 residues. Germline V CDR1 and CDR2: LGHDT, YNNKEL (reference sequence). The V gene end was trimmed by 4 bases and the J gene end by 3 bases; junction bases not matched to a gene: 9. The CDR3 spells CASSPRVTGVTDTQYF. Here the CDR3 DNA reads TGTGCCAGCAGCCCGCGGGTGACAGGGGTTACAGATACGCAGTATTTT.

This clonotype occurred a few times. CDR3 bases: TGCGCCAGCACCGCAGAGTTCTCCTACGAGCAGTACTTC. Translated: CASTAEFSYEQYF. The chain uses TRBV5-1 and TRBJ2-7; the D is unclear. Trimming stripped 6 bases from V and 0 bases from J, with 10 bases between. Germline V gene lookup returns CDR1 SGHRS and CDR2 YFSETQ. The CDR3 runs to 13 residues.

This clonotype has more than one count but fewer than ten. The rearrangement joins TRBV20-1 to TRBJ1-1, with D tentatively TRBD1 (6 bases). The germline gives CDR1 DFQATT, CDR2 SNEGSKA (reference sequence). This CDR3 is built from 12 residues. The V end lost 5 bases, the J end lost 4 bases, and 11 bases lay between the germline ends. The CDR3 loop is CSAPQGSTEAFF. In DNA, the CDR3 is TGCAGTGCTCCACAGGGAAGCACTGAAGCTTTCTTT.

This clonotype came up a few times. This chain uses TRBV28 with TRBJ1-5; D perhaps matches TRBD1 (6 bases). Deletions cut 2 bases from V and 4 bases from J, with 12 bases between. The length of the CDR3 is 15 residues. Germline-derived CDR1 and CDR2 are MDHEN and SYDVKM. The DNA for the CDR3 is TGTGCCAGCAGTTTAGGGGGGCTTAAGAATCAGCCCCAGCATTTT. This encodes CASSLGGLKNQPQHF.

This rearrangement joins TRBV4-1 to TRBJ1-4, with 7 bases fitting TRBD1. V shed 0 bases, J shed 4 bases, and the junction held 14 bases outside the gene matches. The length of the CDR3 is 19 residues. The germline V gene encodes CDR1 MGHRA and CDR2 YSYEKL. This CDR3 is CASSQERRGHPQGNEKLFF. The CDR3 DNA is TGCGCCAGCAGCCAAGAGAGAAGGGGGCACCCGCAGGGTAATGAAAAACTGTTTTTT.

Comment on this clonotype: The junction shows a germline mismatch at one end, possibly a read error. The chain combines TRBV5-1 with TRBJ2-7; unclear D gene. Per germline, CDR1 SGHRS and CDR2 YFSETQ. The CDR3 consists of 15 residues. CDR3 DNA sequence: TGCACCAGCAGAATTGGAGATTTTAGCTCCTACGAGCAGTACTTC. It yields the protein CTSRIGDFSSYEQYF.

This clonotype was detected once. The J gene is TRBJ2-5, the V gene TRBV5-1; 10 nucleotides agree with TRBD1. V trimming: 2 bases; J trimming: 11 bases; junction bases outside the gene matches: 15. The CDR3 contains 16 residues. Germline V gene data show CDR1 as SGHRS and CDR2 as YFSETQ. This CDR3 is CASSFSGTGEYGKQYF. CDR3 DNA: TGCGCCAGCAGCTTCTCCGGGACAGGGGAATATGGTAAGCAGTACTTC.

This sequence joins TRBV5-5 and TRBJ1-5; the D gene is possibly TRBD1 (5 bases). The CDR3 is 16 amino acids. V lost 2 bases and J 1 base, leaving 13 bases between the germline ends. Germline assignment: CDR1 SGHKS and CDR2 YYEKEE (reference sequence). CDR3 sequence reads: CASSFEWGTSNQPQHF. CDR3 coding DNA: TGTGCCAGCAGCTTCGAGTGGGGGACGAGCAATCAGCCCCAGCATTTT.

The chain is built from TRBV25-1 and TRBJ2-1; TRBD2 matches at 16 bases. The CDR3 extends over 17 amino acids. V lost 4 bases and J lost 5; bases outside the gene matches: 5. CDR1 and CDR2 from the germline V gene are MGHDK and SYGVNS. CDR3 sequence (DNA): TGTGCCAGCAGTGGCCGGGGACTAGCGGGAGGGAACAATGAGCAGTTCTTC. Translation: CASSGRGLAGGNNEQFF. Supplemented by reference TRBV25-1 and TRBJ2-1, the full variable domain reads EADIYQTPRYLVIGTGKKITLECSQTMGHDKMYWYQQDPGMELHLIHYSYGVNSTEKGDLSSESTVSRIRTEHFPLTLESARPSHTSQYLCASSGRGLAGGNNEQFFGPGTRLTVL.

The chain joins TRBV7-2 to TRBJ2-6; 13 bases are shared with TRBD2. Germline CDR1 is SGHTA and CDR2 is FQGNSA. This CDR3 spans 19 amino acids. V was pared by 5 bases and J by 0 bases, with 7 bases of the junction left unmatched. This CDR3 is CASSLGLAGDLSGANVLTF. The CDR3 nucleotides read TGTGCCAGCAGCCTTGGACTAGCGGGAGACCTCTCTGGGGCCAACGTCCTGACTTTC.

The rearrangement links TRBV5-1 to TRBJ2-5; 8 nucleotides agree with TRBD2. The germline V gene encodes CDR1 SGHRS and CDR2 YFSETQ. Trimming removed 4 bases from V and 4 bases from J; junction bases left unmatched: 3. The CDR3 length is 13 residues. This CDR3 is CASSPAGAETQYF. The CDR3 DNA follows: TGCGCCAGCAGCCCAGCGGGAGCAGAGACCCAGTACTTC.

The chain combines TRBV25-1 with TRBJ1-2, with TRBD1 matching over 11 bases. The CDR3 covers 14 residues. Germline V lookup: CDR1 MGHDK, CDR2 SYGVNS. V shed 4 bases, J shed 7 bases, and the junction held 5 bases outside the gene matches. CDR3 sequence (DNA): TGTGCCAGCAGTGGTGGGACAGGGGGTCGTGGCTACACCTTC. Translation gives CASSGGTGGRGYTF.

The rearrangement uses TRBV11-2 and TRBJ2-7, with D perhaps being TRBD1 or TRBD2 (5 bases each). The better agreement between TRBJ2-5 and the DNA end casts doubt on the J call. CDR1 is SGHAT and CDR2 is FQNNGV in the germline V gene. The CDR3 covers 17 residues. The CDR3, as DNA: TGTGCCAGCAGCTTAGGTTTCAGGCCTACCCGGGACGAGACCCAGTACTTC. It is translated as CASSLGFRPTRDETQYF.

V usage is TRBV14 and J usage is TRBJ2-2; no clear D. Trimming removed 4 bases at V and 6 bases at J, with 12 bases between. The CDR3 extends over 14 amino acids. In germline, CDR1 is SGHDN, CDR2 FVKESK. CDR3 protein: CASSPRLRSGELFF. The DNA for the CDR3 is TGTGCCAGCAGCCCCAGGCTTCGGTCCGGGGAGCTGTTTTTT.

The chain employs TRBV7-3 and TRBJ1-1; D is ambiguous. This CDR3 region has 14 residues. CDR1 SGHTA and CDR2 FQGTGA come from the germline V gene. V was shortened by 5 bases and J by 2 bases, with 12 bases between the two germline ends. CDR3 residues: CASSPGRENTEAFF. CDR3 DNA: TGTGCCAGCAGCCCCGGACGGGAAAACACTGAAGCTTTCTTT.

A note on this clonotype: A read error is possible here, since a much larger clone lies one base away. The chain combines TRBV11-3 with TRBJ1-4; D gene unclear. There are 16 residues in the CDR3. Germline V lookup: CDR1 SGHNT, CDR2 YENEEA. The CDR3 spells CTSSLGTSATNEKLFF. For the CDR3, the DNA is TGTACCAGCAGCTTAGGTACATCAGCAACTAATGAAAAACTGTTTTTT.

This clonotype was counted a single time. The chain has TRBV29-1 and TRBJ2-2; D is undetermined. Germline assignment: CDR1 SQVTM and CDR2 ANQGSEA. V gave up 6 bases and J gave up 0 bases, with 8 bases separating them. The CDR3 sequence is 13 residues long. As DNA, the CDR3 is TGCAGCGTACTCCGAGCGAACACCGGGGAGCTGTTTTTT. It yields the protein CSVLRANTGELFF.

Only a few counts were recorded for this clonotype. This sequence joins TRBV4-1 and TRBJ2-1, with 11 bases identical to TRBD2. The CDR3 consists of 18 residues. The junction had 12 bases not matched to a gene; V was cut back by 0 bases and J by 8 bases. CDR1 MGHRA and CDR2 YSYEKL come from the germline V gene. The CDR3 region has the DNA TGCGCCAGCAGCCAAGATAAGTATAGGACTAGCGGGTTTTATGAGCAGTTCTTC. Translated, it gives CASSQDKYRTSGFYEQFF.

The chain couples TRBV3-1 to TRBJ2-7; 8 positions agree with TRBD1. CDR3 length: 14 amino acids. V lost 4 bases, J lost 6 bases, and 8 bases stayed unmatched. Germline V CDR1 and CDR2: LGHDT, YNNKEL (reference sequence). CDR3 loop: CASSPGQAISEQYF. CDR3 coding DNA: TGTGCCAGCAGCCCGGGACAGGCAATCTCCGAGCAGTACTTC.

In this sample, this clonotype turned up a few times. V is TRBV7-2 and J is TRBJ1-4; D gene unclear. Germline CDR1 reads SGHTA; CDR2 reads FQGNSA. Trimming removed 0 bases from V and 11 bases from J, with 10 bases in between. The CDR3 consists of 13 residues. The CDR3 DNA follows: TGTGCCAGCAGCTTAGCGCGTGCGGGGAAACTGTTTTTT. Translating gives CASSLARAGKLFF.